This T cell receptor (beta chain) derives from a study of identical twins. J was trimmed by 9 bases and V by 4 bases; bases with no gene match: 14. Looked up from germline, CDR1 is MNHNS and CDR2 is SASEGT. This CDR3 has 16 amino acids. TCRdb reprocessed the 5' RACE reads with MiXCR, giving one entry per CDR3 protein. The table lists about 240,000 distinct CDR3 sequences, over 9.5% of them singletons. The sample consisted of memory T cells sorted from blood. The source of this sequence is a man in his fifties or sixties in good health. This rearrangement joins TRBV6-1 to TRBJ2-1, with 8 bases lining up with TRBD1. This CDR3 reads CASSAPRTGMLSEQFF. The CDR3 DNA reads as TGTGCCAGCAGTGCGCCCCGGACAGGGATGTTAAGTGAGCAGTTCTTC.